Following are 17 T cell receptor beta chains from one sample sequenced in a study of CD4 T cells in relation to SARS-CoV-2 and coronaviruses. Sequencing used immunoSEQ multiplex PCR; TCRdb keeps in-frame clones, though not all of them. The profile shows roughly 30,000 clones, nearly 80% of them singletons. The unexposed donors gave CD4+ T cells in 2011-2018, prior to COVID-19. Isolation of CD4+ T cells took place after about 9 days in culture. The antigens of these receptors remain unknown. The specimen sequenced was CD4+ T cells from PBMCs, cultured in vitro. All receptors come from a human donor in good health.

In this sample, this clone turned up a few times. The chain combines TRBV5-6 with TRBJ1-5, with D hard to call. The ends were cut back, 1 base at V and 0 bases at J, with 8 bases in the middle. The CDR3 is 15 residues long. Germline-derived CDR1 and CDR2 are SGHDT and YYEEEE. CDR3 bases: TGTGCCAGCAGCTTGTGGCAGATTAGCAATCAGCCCCAGCATTTT. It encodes CASSLWQISNQPQHF.

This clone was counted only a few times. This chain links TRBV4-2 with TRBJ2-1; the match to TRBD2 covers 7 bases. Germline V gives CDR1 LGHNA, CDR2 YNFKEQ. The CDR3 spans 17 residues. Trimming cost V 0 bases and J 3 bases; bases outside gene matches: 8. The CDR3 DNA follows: TGTGCCAGCAGCCAAGATCTTACCAGCGGGAACTACAATGAGCAGTTCTTC. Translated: CASSQDLTSGNYNEQFF.

The CDR3 coding sequence is TGTGCCAGCAGAGGGACTCAGAACACTGAAGCTTTCTTT. It codes for CASRGTQNTEAFF. This sequence joins TRBV7-6 and TRBJ1-1, with TRBD1 as a possible D gene (5 bases). The CDR3 consists of 13 residues. Trimming shortened V by 6 bases and J by 1 base, and 9 bases separated the two germline ends. Looked up from germline, CDR1 is SGHVS and CDR2 is FNYEAQ.

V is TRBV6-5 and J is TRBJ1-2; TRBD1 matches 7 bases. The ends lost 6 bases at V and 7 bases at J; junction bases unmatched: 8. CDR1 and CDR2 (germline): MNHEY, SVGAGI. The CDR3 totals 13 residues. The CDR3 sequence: CASSRDRETGYTF. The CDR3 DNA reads TGTGCCAGCAGCCGCGACAGGGAGACTGGCTACACCTTC.

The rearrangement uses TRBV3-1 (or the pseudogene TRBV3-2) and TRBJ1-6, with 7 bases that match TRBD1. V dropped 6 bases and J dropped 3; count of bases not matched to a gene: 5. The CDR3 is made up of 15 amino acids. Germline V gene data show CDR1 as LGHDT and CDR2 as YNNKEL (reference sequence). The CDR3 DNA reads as TGTGCCAGCAGAGACAGGGTGGACTATAATTCACCCCTCCACTTT. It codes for CASRDRVDYNSPLHF.

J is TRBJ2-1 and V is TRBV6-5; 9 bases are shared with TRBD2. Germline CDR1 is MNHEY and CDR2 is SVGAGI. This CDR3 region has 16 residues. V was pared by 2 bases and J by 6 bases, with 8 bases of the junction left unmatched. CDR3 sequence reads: CASSYQGGGAANEQFF. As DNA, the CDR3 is TGTGCCAGCAGTTACCAAGGCGGGGGGGCCGCCAATGAGCAGTTCTTC.

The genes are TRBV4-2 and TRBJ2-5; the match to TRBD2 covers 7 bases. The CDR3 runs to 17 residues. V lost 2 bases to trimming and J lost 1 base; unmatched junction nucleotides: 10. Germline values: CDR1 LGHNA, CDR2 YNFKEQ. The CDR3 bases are TGTGCCAGCAGCCAAAACCCGGGAGGTTCCTCCCAAGAGACCCAGTACTTC. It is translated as CASSQNPGGSSQETQYF.

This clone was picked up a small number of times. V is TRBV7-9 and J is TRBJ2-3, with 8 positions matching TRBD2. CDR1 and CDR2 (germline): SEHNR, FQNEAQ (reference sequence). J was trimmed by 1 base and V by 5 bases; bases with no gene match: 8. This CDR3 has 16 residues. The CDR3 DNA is TGTGCCAGCAGCCCGGGACTAGTTGGAGGCACAGATACGCAGTATTTT. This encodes CASSPGLVGGTDTQYF.

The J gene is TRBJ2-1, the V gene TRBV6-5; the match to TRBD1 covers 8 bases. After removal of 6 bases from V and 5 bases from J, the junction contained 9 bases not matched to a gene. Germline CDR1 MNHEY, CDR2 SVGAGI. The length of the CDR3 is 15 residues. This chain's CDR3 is CASRTGTGGNNEQFF. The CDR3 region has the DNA TGTGCCAGCAGGACCGGGACAGGCGGGAACAATGAGCAGTTCTTC.

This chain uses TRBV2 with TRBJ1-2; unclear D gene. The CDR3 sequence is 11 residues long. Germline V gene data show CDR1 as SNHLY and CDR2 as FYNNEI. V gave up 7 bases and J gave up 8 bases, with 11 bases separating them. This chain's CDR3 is CASTGSRGYTF. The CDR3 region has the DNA TGTGCCAGCACGGGGTCGCGAGGCTACACCTTC.

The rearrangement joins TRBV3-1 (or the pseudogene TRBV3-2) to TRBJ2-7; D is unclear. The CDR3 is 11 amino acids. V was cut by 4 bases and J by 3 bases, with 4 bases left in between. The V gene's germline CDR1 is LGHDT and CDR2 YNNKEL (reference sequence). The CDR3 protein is CASSRDYEQYF. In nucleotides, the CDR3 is TGTGCCAGCAGCCGAGACTACGAGCAGTACTTC.

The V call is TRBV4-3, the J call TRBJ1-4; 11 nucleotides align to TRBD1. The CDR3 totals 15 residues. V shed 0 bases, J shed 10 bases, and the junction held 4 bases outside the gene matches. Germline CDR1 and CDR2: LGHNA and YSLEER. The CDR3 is CASSQDRDRGGKLFF. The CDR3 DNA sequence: TGCGCCAGCAGCCAAGACCGGGACAGGGGGGGAAAACTGTTTTTT.

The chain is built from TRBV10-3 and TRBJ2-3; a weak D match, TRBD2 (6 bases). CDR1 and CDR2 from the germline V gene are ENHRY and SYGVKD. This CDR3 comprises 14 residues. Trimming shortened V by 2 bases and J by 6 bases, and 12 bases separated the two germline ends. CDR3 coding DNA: TGTGCCATCAGTGAGGATCCTAGCGTGGATACGCAGTATTTT. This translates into CAISEDPSVDTQYF.

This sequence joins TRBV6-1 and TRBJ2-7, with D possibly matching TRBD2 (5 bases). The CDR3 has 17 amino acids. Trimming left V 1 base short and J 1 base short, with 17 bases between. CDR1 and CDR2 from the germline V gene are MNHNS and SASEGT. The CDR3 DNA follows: TGTGCCAGCAGTGAAGTCGTAGTCCGGACTCTTTCCTACGAGCAGTACTTC. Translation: CASSEVVVRTLSYEQYF.

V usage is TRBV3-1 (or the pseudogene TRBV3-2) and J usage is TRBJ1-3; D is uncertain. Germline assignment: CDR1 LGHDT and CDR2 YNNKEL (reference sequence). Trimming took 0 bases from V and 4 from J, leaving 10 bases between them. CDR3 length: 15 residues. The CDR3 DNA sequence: TGTGCCAGCAGCCAAGAGTCGTTACAAGGAAACACCATATATTTT. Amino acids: CASSQESLQGNTIYF.

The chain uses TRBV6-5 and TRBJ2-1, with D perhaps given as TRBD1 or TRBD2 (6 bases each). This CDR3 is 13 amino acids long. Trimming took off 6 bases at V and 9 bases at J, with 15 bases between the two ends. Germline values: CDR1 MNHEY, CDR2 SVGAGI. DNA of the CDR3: TGTGCCAGCAGCTCTACGGGGGCGATTGAGCAGTTCTTC. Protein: CASSSTGAIEQFF.

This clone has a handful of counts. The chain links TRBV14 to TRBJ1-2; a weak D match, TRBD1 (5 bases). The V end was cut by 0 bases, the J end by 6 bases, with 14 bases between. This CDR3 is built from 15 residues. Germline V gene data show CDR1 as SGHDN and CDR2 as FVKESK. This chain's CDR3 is CASSQEVRPGNGYTF. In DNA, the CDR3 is TGTGCCAGCAGCCAAGAAGTCCGGCCAGGGAATGGCTACACCTTC.